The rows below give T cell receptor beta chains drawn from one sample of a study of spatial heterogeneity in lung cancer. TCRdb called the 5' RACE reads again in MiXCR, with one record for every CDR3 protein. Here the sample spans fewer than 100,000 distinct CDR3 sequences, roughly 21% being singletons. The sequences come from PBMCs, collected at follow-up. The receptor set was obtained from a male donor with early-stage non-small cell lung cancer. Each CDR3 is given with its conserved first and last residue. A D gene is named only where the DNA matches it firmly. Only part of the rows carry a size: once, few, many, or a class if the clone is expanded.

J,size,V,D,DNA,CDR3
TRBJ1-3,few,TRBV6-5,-,TGTGCCAGCAATCGACAGCTCTCTGGAAACACCATATATTTT,CASNRQLSGNTIYF
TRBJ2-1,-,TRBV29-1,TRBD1,TGCAGCGCAACAGGGGGCAGTGAGCAGTTCTTC,CSATGGSEQFF
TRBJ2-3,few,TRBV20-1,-,TGCAGTGCTAGAGATATGGAGTCCACAGATACGCAGTATTTT,CSARDMESTDTQYF
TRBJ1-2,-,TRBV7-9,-,TGTGCCAGCAGCTTAGGTGGCAGGGAAAACTATGGCTACACCTTC,CASSLGGRENYGYTF
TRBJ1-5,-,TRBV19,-,TGTGCCAGTAGTTCGGGTATTTGGGTAAGCAATCAGCCCCAGCATTTT,CASSSGIWVSNQPQHF
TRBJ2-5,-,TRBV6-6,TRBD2,TGTGCCAGCAGAACCACCTCCCGGGCTAGCGGGAGAGAGACCCAGTACTTC,CASRTTSRASGRETQYF
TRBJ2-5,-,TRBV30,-,TGTGCCTGGAGGTCAGGGGTGGTAGCGGCCCAGTACTTC,CAWRSGVVAAQYF
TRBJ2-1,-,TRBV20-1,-,TGCAGTGCTGACTTAGGGGATGAGCAGTTCTTC,CSADLGDEQFF
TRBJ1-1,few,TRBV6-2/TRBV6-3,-,TGTGCCAGCAGTTACCGGGGGAGCACTGAAGCTTTCTTT,CASSYRGSTEAFF
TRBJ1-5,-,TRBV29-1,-,TGCAGCGTTGTGGATAGACAAAGCAATCAGCCCCAGCATTTT,CSVVDRQSNQPQHF
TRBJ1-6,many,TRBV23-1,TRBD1,TGCGCCAGCAGGAAGGCCGACAGGGGGTGGGATAATTCACCCCTCCACTTT,CASRKADRGWDNSPLHF
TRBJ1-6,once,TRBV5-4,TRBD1,TGTGCCAGCAGCTTGGACAGGGGCAGCTCACCCCTCCACTTT,CASSLDRGSSPLHF
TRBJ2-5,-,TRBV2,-,TGTGCCAGCGGGACTCTCCAAGAGACCCAGTACTTC,CASGTLQETQYF
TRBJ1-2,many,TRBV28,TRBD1,TGTGCCAGCAGTTTGACAGGGGGCTTGGTGGTCTATGGCTACACCTTC,CASSLTGGLVVYGYTF
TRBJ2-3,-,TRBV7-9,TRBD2,TGTGCCAGCAGCTTTTCCATGGGAGGGCCCACAGATACGCAGTATTTT,CASSFSMGGPTDTQYF
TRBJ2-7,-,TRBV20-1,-,TGCAGTGCTGTTATATCCGGGACCAACGAGCAGTACTTC,CSAVISGTNEQYF
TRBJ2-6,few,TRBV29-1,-,TGCAGCGTTACGAGGACGGAAGGGGCCAACGTCCTGACTTTC,CSVTRTEGANVLTF
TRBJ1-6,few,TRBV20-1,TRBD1,TGCAGTGCTATGGGGACAGCATATAATTCACCCCTCCACTTT,CSAMGTAYNSPLHF
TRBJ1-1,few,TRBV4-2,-,TGTGCCAGCAGCCGAACCGGAGGCAGGTCGAACACTGAAGCTTTCTTT,CASSRTGGRSNTEAFF
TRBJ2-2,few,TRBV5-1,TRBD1,TGCGCCAGCAGCAGGGACAGATTGACCGGGGAGCTGTTTTTT,CASSRDRLTGELFF
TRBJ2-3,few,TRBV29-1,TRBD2,TGCAGCGCGGGGACTAGCGGGAGGACCACAGATACGCAGTATTTT,CSAGTSGRTTDTQYF
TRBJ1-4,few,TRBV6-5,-,TGTGCCAGCAGTTACTCGTGGGGCGGAACTGACGAAAAACTGTTTTTT,CASSYSWGGTDEKLFF
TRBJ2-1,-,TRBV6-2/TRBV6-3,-,TGTGCCAGCAGTAGGGGGGGATTGAATGAGCAGTTCTTC,CASSRGGLNEQFF
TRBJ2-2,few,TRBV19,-,TGTGCCGTAGGCCGGCAGCTCAACACCGGGGAGCTGTTTTTT,CAVGRQLNTGELFF
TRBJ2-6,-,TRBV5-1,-,TGCGCCAGCAGCTTGGGCGGAAACTCTGGGGCCAACGTCCTGACTTTC,CASSLGGNSGANVLTF
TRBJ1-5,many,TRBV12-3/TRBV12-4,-,TGTGCCAGCAGACGAACGGGGTCCAACAATCAGCCCCAGCATTTT,CASRRTGSNNQPQHF
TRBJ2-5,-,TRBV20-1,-,TGCAGTGCTAGGGCAGGGAGTGGATACCAAGAGACCCAGTACTTC,CSARAGSGYQETQYF
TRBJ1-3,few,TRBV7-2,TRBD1,TGTGCCAGCAGCGCCCAGGGGGCGTACGGAAACACCATATATTTT,CASSAQGAYGNTIYF
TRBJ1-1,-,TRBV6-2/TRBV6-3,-,TGTGCCAGCAAATCAGTGAACACTGAAGCTTTCTTT,CASKSVNTEAFF
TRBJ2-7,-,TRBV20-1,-,TGCAGTGCCCGGAGGGAGGTGGCCCCCCACGAGCAGTACTTC,CSARREVAPHEQYF
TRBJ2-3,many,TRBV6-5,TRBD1,TGTGCCAGCAGTTACTCGACAGGGGCAGTGGCAGATACGCAGTATTTT,CASSYSTGAVADTQYF
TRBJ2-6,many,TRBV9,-,TGTGCCAGCAGCGTAGGTGTGACACTGATCTCTGGGGCCAACGTCCTGACTTTC,CASSVGVTLISGANVLTF
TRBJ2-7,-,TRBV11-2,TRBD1,TGTGCCAGCAGAGCCCGGGGGACAGGGCCCTACGAGCAGTACTTC,CASRARGTGPYEQYF
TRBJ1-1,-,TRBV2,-,TGTGCCAGCAGTGGTGACAATCTACTGGGTGAAGCTTTCTTT,CASSGDNLLGEAFF
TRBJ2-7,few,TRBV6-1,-,TGTGCCAGCACCCTAGGGGGGACAGTCTACGAGCAGTACTTC,CASTLGGTVYEQYF
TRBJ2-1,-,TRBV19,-,TGTGCCAGTTCTTCCCGACTGAACAATGAGCAGTTCTTC,CASSSRLNNEQFF
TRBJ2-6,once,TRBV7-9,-,TGTGCCAGCAGCTTCTCAGGACACCGAACCTCTGGGGCCAACGTCCTGACTTTC,CASSFSGHRTSGANVLTF
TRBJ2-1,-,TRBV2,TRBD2,TGTGCCAGCAGAACGGGACTATCCCCTTCAAATGAGCAGTTCTTC,CASRTGLSPSNEQFF
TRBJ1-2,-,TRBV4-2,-,TGTGCCAGCAGCCAAGATGGGGACTATGGCTACACCTTC,CASSQDGDYGYTF
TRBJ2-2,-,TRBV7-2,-,TGTGCCAGCAGCCCCGACCCCTCTTACGGGGAGCTGTTTTTT,CASSPDPSYGELFF
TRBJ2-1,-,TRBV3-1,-,TGTGCCAGCAGCCAAGCAGGGGGGAGAAACAATGAGCAGTTCTTC,CASSQAGGRNNEQFF
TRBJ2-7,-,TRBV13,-,TGTGCCAGCAGCTCCGTTAACCGGGACGGTCTAGCCAAAGGCTACGAGCAGTACTTC,CASSSVNRDGLAKGYEQYF
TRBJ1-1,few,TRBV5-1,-,TGCGCCAGCAGCTGGAACAGAAAGAACACTGAAGCTTTCTTT,CASSWNRKNTEAFF
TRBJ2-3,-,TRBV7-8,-,TGTGCCAGCGGAATTTATGGGGGAGTCGCAGATACGCAGTATTTT,CASGIYGGVADTQYF
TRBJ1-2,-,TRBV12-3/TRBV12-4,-,TGTGCCAGCAGTTTATGGACATCCGCCCCGTTAAATACTAACTATGGCTACACCTTC,CASSLWTSAPLNTNYGYTF
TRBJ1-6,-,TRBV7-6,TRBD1,TGTGCCAGCAGCGCGGGGACAGGGAGGATTAATTCACCCCTCCACTTT,CASSAGTGRINSPLHF
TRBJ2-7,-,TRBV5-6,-,TGTGCCAGCAGCTTGGGGGCCTACGAGCAGTACTTC,CASSLGAYEQYF
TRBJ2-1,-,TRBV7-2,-,TGTGCCAGCAGCTCGGGGGTGAATGAGCAGTTCTTC,CASSSGVNEQFF
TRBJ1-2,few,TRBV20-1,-,TGCAGTGCCAGTGAGAGTAAAGGGGGTTTAGGCTACACCTTC,CSASESKGGLGYTF
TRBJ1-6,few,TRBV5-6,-,TGTGCCAGCAGCTTGGAAGGATTCAGGGGTAATTCACCCCTCCACTTT,CASSLEGFRGNSPLHF
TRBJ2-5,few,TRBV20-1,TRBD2,TGCAGTGCTAGAGATTTGCAACGGGAGGTAGGAGAGACCCAGTACTTC,CSARDLQREVGETQYF
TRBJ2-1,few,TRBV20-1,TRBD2,TGCAGTGCTACACGTCTAGCGGGAAACAATGAGCAGTTCTTC,CSATRLAGNNEQFF
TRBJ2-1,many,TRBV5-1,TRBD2,TGCGCCAGCAGCTTGGCTGCGGGGGGGACCTATGAGCAGTTCTTC,CASSLAAGGTYEQFF
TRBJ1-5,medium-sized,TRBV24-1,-,TGTGCCACCAGTGAGGACACTCGAAATCAGCCCCAGCATTTT,CATSEDTRNQPQHF
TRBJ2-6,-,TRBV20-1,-,TGCAGTGCTAGAGATAGGCCCGGGGCCAACGTCCTGACTTTC,CSARDRPGANVLTF
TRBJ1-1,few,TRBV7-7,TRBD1,TGTGCCAGCAGCTACGGACAGGGCTCGAAGAACACTGAAGCTTTCTTT,CASSYGQGSKNTEAFF
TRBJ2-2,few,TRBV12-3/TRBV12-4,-,TGTGCCAGCAGTTTTGGGGCGGATACCGGGGAGCTGTTTTTT,CASSFGADTGELFF